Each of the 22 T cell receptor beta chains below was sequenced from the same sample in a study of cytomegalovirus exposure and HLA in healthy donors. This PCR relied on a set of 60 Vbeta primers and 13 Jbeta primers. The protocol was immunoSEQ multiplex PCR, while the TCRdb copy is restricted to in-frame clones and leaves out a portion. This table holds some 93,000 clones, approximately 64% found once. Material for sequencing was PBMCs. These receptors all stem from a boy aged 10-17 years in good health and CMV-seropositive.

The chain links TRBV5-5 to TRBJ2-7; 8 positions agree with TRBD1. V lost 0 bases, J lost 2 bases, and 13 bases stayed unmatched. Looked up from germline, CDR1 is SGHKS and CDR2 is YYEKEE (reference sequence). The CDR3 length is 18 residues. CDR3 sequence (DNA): TGTGCCAGCAGCTTGGAAGCAAACAGGGGGGCAGCAGCCTACGAGCAGTACTTC. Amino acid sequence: CASSLEANRGAAAYEQYF.

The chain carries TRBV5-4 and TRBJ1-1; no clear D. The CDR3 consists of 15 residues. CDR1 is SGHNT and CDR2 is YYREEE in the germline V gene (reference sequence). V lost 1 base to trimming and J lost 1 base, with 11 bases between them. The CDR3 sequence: CASSLIGVQNTEAFF. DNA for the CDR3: TGTGCCAGCAGCTTGATTGGAGTTCAGAACACTGAAGCTTTCTTT.

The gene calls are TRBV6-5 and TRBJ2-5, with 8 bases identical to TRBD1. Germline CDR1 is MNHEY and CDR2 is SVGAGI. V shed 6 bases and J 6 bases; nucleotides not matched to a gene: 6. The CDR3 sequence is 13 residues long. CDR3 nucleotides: TGTGCCAGCAGCCGACAGGGGAGGCAGACCCAGTACTTC. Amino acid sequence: CASSRQGRQTQYF.

Written as DNA, the CDR3 is TGTGCCAGCAGCTTAAGTCCTACTGGAGATACGCAGTATTTT. This codes for CASSLSPTGDTQYF. The V and J genes are TRBV7-2 and TRBJ2-3; D is ambiguous. V lost 2 bases and J lost 5, with 11 bases in between. CDR3 length: 14 residues. Germline V gene lookup returns CDR1 SGHTA and CDR2 FQGNSA.

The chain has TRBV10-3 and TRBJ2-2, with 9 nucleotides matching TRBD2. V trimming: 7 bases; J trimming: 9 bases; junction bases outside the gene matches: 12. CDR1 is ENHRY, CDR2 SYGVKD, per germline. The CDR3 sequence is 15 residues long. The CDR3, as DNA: TGTGCCATCAATCATCGGCGGGGGGGCCCCCGGGAGCTGTTTTTT. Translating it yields CAINHRRGGPRELFF.

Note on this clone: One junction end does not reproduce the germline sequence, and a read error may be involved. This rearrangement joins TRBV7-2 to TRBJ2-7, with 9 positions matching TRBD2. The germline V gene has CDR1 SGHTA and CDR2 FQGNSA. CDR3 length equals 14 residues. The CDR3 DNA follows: TGTGCCAGCAGCTATAGCGGGAGACCCTACGAGCAGTATTTC. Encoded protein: CASSYSGRPYEQYF.

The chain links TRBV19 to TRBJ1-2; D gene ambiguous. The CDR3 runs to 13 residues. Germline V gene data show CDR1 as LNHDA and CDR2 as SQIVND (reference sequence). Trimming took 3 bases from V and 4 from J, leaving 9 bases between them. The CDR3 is CASSMSSSYGYTF. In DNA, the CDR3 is TGTGCCAGTAGTATGTCGTCCAGCTATGGCTACACCTTC.

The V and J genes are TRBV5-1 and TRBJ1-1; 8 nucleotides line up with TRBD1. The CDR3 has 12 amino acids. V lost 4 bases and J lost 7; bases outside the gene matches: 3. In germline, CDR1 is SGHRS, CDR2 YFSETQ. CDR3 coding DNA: TGCGCCAGCAGCCTCGGGACAGGTGAAGCTTTCTTT. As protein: CASSLGTGEAFF.

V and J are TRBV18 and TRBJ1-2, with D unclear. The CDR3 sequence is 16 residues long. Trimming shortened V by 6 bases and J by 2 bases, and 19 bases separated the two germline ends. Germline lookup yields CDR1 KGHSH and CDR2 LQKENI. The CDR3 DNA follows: TGTGCCAGCTCTCCCCGACACGTCAAAACCAACTATGGCTACACCTTC. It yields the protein CASSPRHVKTNYGYTF.

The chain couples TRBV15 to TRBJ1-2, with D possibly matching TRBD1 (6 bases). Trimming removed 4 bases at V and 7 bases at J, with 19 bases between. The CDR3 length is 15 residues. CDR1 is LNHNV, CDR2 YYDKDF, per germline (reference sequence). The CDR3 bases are TGTGCCACCAGCACCATCAGGGGTCCCCTCGGTGGCTACACCTTC. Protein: CATSTIRGPLGGYTF.

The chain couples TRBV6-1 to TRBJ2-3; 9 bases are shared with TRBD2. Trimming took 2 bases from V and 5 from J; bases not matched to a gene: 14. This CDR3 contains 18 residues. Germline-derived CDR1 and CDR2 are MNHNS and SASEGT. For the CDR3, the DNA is TGTGCCAGCAGTGAACAAAGTCTTGCGGGGGGGCCTAGAGATACGCAGTATTTT. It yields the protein CASSEQSLAGGPRDTQYF.

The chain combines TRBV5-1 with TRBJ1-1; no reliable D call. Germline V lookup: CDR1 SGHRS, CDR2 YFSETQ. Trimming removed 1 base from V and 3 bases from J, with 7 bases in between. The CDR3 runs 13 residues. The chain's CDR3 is CASSLIFHTEAFF. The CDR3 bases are TGCGCCAGCAGCTTGATCTTCCACACTGAAGCTTTCTTT. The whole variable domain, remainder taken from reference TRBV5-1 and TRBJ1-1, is KAGVTQTPRYLIKTRGQQVTLSCSPISGHRSVSWYQQTPGQGLQFLFEYFSETQRNKGNFPGRFSGRQFSNSRSEMNVSTLELGDSALYLCASSLIFHTEAFFGQGTRLTVV.

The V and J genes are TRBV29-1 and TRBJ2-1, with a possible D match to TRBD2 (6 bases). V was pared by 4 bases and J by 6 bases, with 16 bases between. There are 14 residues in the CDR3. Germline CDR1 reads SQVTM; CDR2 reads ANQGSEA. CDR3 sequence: CSVVGGTTVNEQFF. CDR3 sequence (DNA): TGCAGCGTTGTGGGGGGTACCACAGTCAATGAGCAGTTCTTC.

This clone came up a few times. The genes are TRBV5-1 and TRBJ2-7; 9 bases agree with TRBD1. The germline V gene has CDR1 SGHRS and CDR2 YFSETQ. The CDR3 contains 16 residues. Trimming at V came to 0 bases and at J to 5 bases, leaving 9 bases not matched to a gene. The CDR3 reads CASSLAGGTGLNEQYF. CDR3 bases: TGCGCCAGCAGCTTGGCCGGGGGGACAGGGCTCAACGAGCAGTACTTC. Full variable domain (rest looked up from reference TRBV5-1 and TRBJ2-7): KAGVTQTPRYLIKTRGQQVTLSCSPISGHRSVSWYQQTPGQGLQFLFEYFSETQRNKGNFPGRFSGRQFSNSRSEMNVSTLELGDSALYLCASSLAGGTGLNEQYFGPGTRLTVT.

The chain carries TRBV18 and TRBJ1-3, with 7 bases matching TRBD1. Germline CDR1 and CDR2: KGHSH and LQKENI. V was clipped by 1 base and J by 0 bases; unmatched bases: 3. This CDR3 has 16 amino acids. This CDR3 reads CASSPRRDSSGNTIYF. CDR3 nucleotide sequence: TGTGCCAGCTCACCACGCCGGGACAGCTCTGGAAACACCATATATTTT.

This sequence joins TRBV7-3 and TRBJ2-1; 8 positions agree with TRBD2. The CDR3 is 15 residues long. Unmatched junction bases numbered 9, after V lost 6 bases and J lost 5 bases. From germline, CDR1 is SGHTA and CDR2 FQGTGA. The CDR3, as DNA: TGTGCCAGCAGTTGGGGGAGCGGGGGAGACAATGAGCAGTTCTTC. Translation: CASSWGSGGDNEQFF. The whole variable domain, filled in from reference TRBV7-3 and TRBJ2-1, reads GAGVSQTPSNKVTEKGKYVELRCDPISGHTALYWYRQSLGQGPEFLIYFQGTGAADDSGLPNDRFFAVRPEGSVSTLKIQRTERGDSAVYLCASSWGSGGDNEQFFGPGTRLTVL.

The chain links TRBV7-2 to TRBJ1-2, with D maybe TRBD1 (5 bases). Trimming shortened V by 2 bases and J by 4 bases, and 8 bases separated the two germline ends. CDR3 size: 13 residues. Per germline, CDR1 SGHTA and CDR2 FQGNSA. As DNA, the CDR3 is TGTGCCAGCAGCTTATCAGGGATCTATGGCTACACCTTC. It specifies CASSLSGIYGYTF.

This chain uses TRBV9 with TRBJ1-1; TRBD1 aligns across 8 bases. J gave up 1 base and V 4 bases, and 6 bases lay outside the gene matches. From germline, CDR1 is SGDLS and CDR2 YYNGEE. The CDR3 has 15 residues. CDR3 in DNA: TGTGCCAGCAGCCCCCGACAGGGGAAGAACACTGAAGCTTTCTTT. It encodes CASSPRQGKNTEAFF.

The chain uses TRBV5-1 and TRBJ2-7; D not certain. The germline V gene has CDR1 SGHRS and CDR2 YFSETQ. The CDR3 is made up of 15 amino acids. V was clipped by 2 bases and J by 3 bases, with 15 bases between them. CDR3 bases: TGCGCCAGCAGCTTACTGCCATCGCCCGACTACGAGCAGTACTTC. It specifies CASSLLPSPDYEQYF. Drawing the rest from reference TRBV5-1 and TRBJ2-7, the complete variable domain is KAGVTQTPRYLIKTRGQQVTLSCSPISGHRSVSWYQQTPGQGLQFLFEYFSETQRNKGNFPGRFSGRQFSNSRSEMNVSTLELGDSALYLCASSLLPSPDYEQYFGPGTRLTVT.

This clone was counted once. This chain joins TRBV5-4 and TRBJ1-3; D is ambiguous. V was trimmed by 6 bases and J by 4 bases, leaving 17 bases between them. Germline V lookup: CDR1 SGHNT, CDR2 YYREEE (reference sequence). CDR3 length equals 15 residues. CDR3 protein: CASTRTGLEGNTIYF. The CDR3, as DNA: TGTGCCAGCACCCGGACGGGGTTAGAAGGAAACACCATATATTTT.

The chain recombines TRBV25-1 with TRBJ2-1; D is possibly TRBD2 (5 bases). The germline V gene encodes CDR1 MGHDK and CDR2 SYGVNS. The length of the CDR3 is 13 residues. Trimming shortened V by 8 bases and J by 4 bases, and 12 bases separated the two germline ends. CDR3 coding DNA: TGTGCCAGCGCCCTATCGGGGTACAATGAGCAGTTCTTC. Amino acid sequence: CASALSGYNEQFF.

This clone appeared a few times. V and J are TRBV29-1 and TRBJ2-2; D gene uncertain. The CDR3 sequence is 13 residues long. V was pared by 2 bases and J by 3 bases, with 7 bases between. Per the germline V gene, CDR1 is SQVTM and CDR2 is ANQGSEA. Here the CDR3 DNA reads TGCAGCGTTGAACACAGATACACCGGGGAGCTGTTTTTT. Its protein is CSVEHRYTGELFF.